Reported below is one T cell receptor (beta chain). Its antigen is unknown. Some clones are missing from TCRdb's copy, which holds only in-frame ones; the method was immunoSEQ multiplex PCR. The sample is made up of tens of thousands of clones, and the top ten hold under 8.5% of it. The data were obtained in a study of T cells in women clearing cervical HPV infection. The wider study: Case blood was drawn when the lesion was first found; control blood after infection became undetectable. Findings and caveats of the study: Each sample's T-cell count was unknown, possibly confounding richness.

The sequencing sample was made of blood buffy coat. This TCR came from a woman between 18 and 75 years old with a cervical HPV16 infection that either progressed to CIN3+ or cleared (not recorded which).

This CDR3 is CASSKDRGEKLFF. The DNA read from the CDR3 is TGTGCCAGCAGCAAGGACAGGGGAGAAAAA. The chain joins TRBV5-6 to TRBJ1-4, with 9 bases that match TRBD1. Read data end 3 residues before the CDR3 end; the end is taken from the germline J gene. From germline, CDR1 is SGHDT and CDR2 YYEEEE. The J segment lost 8 bases and the V segment lost 4 bases, leaving 3 bases of the junction unmatched. The CDR3 has 13 residues.